This entry lists 15 T cell receptor beta chains sequenced from one sample in a study of CD8+CD57+ T cells in acquired aplastic anemia. TCR beta VDJ and CDR3 profiles were obtained from a genomic DNA template. One entry per CDR3 protein results from TCRdb running MiXCR on the reads. The sample carries 400,000 to 450,000 distinct CDR3 sequences, about 70% recorded once. The sample comprised sorted CD4+, CD8+, or CD8+CD57+ T cells (not recorded which) from PBMCs. Receptors were obtained from a human donor in good health, serving as a control.

This sequence joins TRBV12-3 or TRBV12-4 and TRBJ2-1; 11 bases match TRBD2. Losses at the gene ends were 3 bases for V and 8 bases for J; bases not matched to a gene: 9. The CDR3 covers 16 residues. CDR3 bases: TGTGCCAGCAGTTTTAGCGGGGGGGCGTTATACGATGAGCAGTTCTTC. It yields the protein CASSFSGGALYDEQFF.

This clonotype was detected many times. The gene calls are TRBV6-1 and TRBJ1-5; the D gene is possibly TRBD1 (5 bases). This CDR3 spans 15 amino acids. Germline CDR1 and CDR2: MNHNS and SASEGT. Trimming stripped 3 bases from V and 7 bases from J, with 16 bases between. The CDR3 DNA sequence: TGTGCCAGCAGTGAGTCATTCGGGGGAGGACAGCCCCAGCATTTT. It is translated as CASSESFGGGQPQHF.

This clonotype appeared a single time. Since the CDR3 does not end with the conserved phenylalanine or tryptophan, this likely comes from a read error. The DNA is omitted, as the CDR3 cannot be located on it reliably, and the CDR3 follows TCRdb's listing. V gene TRBV7-8 combines with J gene TRBJ1-1. Germline CDR1 is SGHVS and CDR2 is FQNEAQ. The CDR3 contains 13 residues when both ends are counted. The chain's CDR3 is CASSGIRASGTYN.

Concerning this clonotype itself: The germline gene is not matched at one end of the junction; a read error may be the cause. The chain has TRBV7-3 and TRBJ2-7, with D perhaps matching TRBD1 (5 bases). CDR1 SGHTA and CDR2 FQGTGA come from the germline V gene. The CDR3 sequence is 13 residues long. The CDR3 spells CATSPQQADEQYF. The CDR3 bases are TGTGCCACCAGCCCTCAACAGGCCGACGAGCAGTACTTT.

This clonotype appeared once. The chain links TRBV2 to TRBJ1-1, with D unclear. Trimming shortened V by 6 bases and J by 8 bases, and 13 bases separated the two germline ends. There are 12 residues in the CDR3. The V gene's germline CDR1 is SNHLY and CDR2 FYNNEI. This CDR3 is CASRVYLREAFF. The CDR3 DNA reads as TGTGCCAGCAGGGTCTATTTGAGGGAAGCTTTCTTT. The full variable domain, rest sourced from reference TRBV2 and TRBJ1-1, is EPEVTQTPSHQVTQMGQEVILRCVPISNHLYFYWYRQILGQKVEFLVSFYNNEISEKSEIFDDQFSVERPDGSNFTLKIRSTKLEDSAMYFCASRVYLREAFFGQGTRLTVV.

At least ten counts were recorded for this clonotype. The chain employs TRBV7-9 and TRBJ2-2; D unresolved. Between the trimmed V and J ends, which lost 5 bases and 5 bases, there was a span of 9 bases. The CDR3 is 13 residues long. The germline V gene has CDR1 SEHNR and CDR2 FQNEAQ (reference sequence). The CDR3 DNA sequence: TGTGCCAGCAGCCCGCAAGAAACCGGGGAGCTGTTTTTT. Translation: CASSPQETGELFF.

This clonotype has a single count. In DNA, the CDR3 is TGTGCCAGCAGCTATCCGGGACTAGGGTACGAGCAGTACTTC. Protein: CASSYPGLGYEQYF. This chain uses TRBV7-9 with TRBJ2-7, with TRBD2 matching over 8 bases. V dropped 4 bases and J dropped 4; count of bases not matched to a gene: 6. The CDR3 loop spans 14 amino acids. In germline, CDR1 is SEHNR, CDR2 FQNEAQ (reference sequence).

V usage is TRBV20-1 and J usage is TRBJ1-2; TRBD1 is a possible D gene (6 bases). This CDR3 contains 14 residues. Germline CDR1 DFQATT, CDR2 SNEGSKA (reference sequence). With 6 bases removed from V and 6 bases from J, the gap between germline ends came to 20 bases. Written as DNA, the CDR3 is TGCAGTGCGAGGCGGGGGGGGGACAACGATGGCTACACCTTC. Encoded protein: CSARRGGDNDGYTF.

The chain combines TRBV5-1 with TRBJ1-5; D remains ambiguous. Per the germline V gene, CDR1 is SGHRS and CDR2 is YFSETQ. CDR3 length: 13 residues. V was cut by 0 bases and J by 12 bases, with 13 bases left in between. CDR3 nucleotides: TGCGCCAGCAGCTTGGGCGCGACTAGCGGCCAGCATTTT. As protein: CASSLGATSGQHF.

This chain links TRBV5-4 with TRBJ1-2; TRBD1 aligns across 7 bases. The CDR3 is 15 residues long. V lost 5 bases and J lost 6; bases outside the gene matches: 13. CDR1 and CDR2 from the germline V gene are SGHNT and YYREEE (reference sequence). This chain's CDR3 is CASSYPGGGAHGYTF. The CDR3 DNA reads as TGTGCCAGCAGTTACCCAGGGGGGGGTGCGCATGGCTACACCTTC.

The gene calls are TRBV7-9 and TRBJ1-1; 9 nucleotides match TRBD1. This CDR3 comprises 14 residues. Germline assignment: CDR1 SEHNR and CDR2 FQNEAQ (reference sequence). V was clipped by 3 bases and J by 7 bases; unmatched bases: 6. This chain's CDR3 is CASSFGQGWDEAFF. The DNA of the CDR3 is TGTGCCAGCAGCTTCGGACAGGGGTGGGATGAAGCTTTCTTT.

As regards this clonotype: A junction boundary mismatches the germline segment, possibly from a read error. This rearrangement joins TRBV5-5 to TRBJ2-5; 7 bases align to TRBD2. Germline V gives CDR1 SGHKS, CDR2 YYEKEE (reference sequence). The CDR3 runs to 14 residues. CDR3 sequence: CASSQDGGGETQYF. The CDR3 DNA reads as TGCGCCAGCAGCCAAGATGGGGGAGGGGAGACCCAGTACTTC.

About this clonotype: This CDR3 is missing its conserved last phenylalanine or tryptophan, likely due to a read error. The DNA is left out, because the CDR3 cannot be placed on it with certainty; the CDR3 is given as TCRdb lists it. The J gene is TRBJ2-1, the V gene TRBV7-2; the D call in the table, TRBD2, was not verified against the DNA. The CDR3 is 12 residues long, counting both termini. Germline CDR1 reads SGHTA; CDR2 reads FQGNSA. The CDR3 loop reads CASSLAGSEQYI.

The chain carries TRBV7-2 and TRBJ1-1; D gene uncertain. Germline-derived CDR1 and CDR2 are SGHTA and FQGNSA. Trimming took 3 bases from V and 12 from J, leaving 23 bases between them. This CDR3 comprises 15 residues. The CDR3: CASSFASGGDAGTFF. Written as DNA, the CDR3 is TGTGCCAGCAGCTTTGCTTCGGGAGGTGACGCAGGTACTTTCTTT.

The rearrangement uses TRBV19 and TRBJ1-2, with no clear D. Deletions cut 6 bases from V and 4 bases from J, with 12 bases between. This CDR3 contains 13 residues. Germline V gives CDR1 LNHDA, CDR2 SQIVND (reference sequence). Here the CDR3 reads CASREPGIYGYTF. The CDR3 DNA reads as TGTGCCAGTAGAGAACCGGGCATCTATGGCTACACCTTC.